This T cell receptor beta chain was identified in a study of T cells in Graves' hyperthyroidism and ophthalmopathy. Regarding the study as a whole: Within blood appeared most thyroid clonotypes that had expanded above 0.001.

RNA transcripts served as the template for amplifying TCR beta CDR3 regions. First-round RT-PCR targeting the TCR CDR3 was performed with the HTBI primer set. A single record per CDR3 protein comes from TCRdb applying MiXCR to the multiplex PCR reads. Of 200,000 to 250,000 distinct CDR3 sequences detected, less than 20% appear once; the ten largest clones hold approximately 30%. Those patients with uncontrolled infection, other autoimmune disease, pregnancy or lactation were excluded. Diagnoses were established using clinical symptoms, serum thyroxine and TRAb, thyroid ultrasound and orbital computed tomography. From germline, CDR1 is DFQATT and CDR2 SNEGSKA (reference sequence). The CDR3 covers 15 residues. Deletions cut 0 bases from V and 4 bases from J, with 12 bases between. This clonotype showed up many times. No antigen is known for it.

The sequenced sample was blood. The sequence was collected from a woman aged 18-35 years with Graves' ophthalmopathy. V is TRBV20-1 and J is TRBJ1-4; D gene uncertain. The CDR3 here is CSARDLGESNEKLFF. CDR3 sequence (DNA): TGCAGTGCTAGAGATCTCGGGGAGAGTAATGAAAAACTGTTTTTT.